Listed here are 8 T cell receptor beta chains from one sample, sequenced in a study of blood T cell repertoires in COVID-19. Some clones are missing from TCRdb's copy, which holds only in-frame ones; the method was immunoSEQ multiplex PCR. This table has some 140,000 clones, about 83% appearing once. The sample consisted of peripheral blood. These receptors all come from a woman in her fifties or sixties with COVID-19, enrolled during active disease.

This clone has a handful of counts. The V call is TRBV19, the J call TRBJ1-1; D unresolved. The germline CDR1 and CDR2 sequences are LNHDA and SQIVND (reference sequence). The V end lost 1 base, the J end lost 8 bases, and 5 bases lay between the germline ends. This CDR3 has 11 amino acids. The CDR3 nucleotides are TGTGCCAGTAGTATAGGGGCAGAAGCTTTCTTT. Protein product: CASSIGAEAFF.

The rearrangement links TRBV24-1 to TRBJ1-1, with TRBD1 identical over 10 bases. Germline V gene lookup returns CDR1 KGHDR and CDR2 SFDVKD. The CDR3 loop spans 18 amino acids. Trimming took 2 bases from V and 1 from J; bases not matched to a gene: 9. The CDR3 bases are TGTGCCACCAGTGATTCCTGGACAGGGGGAAAGGGGAACACTGAAGCTTTCTTT. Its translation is CATSDSWTGGKGNTEAFF.

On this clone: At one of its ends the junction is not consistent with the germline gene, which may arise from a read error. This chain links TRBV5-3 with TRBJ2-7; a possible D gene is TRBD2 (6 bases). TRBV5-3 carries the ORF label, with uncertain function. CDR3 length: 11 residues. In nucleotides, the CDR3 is TGTGCCATCGGGACGGACTACGGGCAGTACTTC. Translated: CAIGTDYGQYF.

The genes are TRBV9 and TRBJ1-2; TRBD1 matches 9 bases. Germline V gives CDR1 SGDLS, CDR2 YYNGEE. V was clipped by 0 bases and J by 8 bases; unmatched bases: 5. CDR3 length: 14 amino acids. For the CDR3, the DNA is TGTGCCAGCAGCGTAGATGGGACAGGGAACGGCTACACCTTC. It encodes CASSVDGTGNGYTF.

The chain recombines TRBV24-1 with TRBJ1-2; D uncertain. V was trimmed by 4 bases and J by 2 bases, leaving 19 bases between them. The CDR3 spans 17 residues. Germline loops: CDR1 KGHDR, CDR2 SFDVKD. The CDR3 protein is CATSEIRRTISNYGYTF. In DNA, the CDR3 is TGTGCCACCAGTGAAATTAGGAGAACTATAAGCAACTATGGCTACACCTTC.

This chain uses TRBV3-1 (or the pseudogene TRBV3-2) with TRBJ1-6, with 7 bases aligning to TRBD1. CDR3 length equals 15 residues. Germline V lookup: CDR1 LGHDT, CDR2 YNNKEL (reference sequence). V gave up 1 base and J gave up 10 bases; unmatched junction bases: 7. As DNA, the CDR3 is TGTGCCAGCAGCCAAGTCCAGGGGGTTCAATCACCCCTCCACTTT. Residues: CASSQVQGVQSPLHF.

The CDR3 region is CASSHDNYNEQFF. CDR3 DNA: TGTGCCAGCAGCCATGACAACTACAATGAGCAGTTCTTC. The V and J genes are TRBV27 and TRBJ2-1; no definite D call. CDR1 and CDR2 (germline): MNHEY, SMNVEV (reference sequence). This CDR3 is 13 amino acids long. Trimming left V 6 bases short and J 3 bases short, with 9 bases between.

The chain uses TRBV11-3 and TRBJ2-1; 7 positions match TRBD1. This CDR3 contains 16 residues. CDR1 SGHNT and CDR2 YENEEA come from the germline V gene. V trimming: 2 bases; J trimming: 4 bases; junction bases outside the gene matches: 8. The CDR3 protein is CASSLSGTDPYNEQFF. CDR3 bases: TGTGCCAGCAGCTTATCCGGGACAGATCCGTACAATGAGCAGTTCTTC. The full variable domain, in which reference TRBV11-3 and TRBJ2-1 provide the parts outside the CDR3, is EAGVVQSPRYKIIEKKQPVAFWCNPISGHNTLYWYLQNLGQGPELLIRYENEEAVDDSQLPKDRFSAERLKGVDSTLKIQPAELGDSAVYLCASSLSGTDPYNEQFFGPGTRLTVL.